Shown below are 2 T cell receptor beta chains from a single sample sequenced in a study of human T cells and chemical hapten exposure. Time point meaning: patch test 1, 2 weeks after DPC sensitization. Treatment in this sample: therapeutic diphenylcyclopropenone sensitization with weekly scalp DPC. One entry per CDR3 protein, called by TCRdb with MiXCR from the RACE reads. This sample has roughly 160,000 distinct CDR3 sequences, with roughly 15% found just once. This specimen consisted of whole blood, obtained in connection with sensitization to the hapten diphenylcyclopropenone (DPC). Receptor source: a woman aged 25 to 45 with alopecia areata. Some clones in this sample may be carry-over from other donors' samples.

This clonotype was counted at least ten times. This chain uses TRBV12-3 or TRBV12-4 with TRBJ2-6; D remains ambiguous. The germline V and J ends were trimmed by 3 bases and 0 bases, with 3 bases remaining between them. There are 14 residues in the CDR3. Here the CDR3 DNA reads TGTGCCAGCAGTTTGGGCTCTGGGGCCAACGTCCTGACTTTC. Its protein product is CASSLGSGANVLTF.

This clonotype was counted a few times. V and J are TRBV7-8 and TRBJ2-7, with D maybe TRBD1 (6 bases). The CDR3 length is 14 residues. V lost 5 bases and J lost 2, with 13 bases in between. Germline assignment: CDR1 SGHVS and CDR2 FQNEAQ. This CDR3 reads CASSTRDTPYEQYF. The CDR3 coding sequence is TGTGCCAGCAGCACCAGGGACACTCCCTACGAGCAGTACTTC. The whole variable domain, remainder taken from reference TRBV7-8 and TRBJ2-7, is GAGVSQSPRYKVAKRGQDVALRCDPISGHVSLFWYQQALGQGPEFLTYFQNEAQLDKSGLPSDRFFAERPEGSVSTLKIQRTQQEDSAVYLCASSTRDTPYEQYFGPGTRLTVT.